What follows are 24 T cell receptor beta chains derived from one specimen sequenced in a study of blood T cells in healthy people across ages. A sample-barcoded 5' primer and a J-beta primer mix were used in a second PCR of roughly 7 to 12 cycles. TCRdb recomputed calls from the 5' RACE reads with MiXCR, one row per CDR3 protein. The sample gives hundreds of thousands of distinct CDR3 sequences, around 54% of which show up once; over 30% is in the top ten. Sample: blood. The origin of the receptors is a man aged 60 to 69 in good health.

The CDR3 DNA reads as TGTGCCAGCAGTGTATCAGGAAAGAATGAGCAGTTCTTC. Amino acids: CASSVSGKNEQFF. The V and J genes are TRBV2 and TRBJ2-1, with D unclear. CDR1 is SNHLY, CDR2 FYNNEI, per germline. This CDR3 region has 13 residues. V shed 4 bases and J shed 7 bases, with 11 bases lying between them.

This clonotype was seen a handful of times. The CDR3 DNA is TGTGCCAGCAGCCAAGGCCCAAACAATGAGCAGTACTTC. Its translation: CASSQGPNNEQYF. The gene calls are TRBV3-1 and TRBJ2-5; no clear D gene. Trimming took off 1 base at V and 11 bases at J, with 14 bases between the two ends. This CDR3 contains 13 residues. Looked up from germline, CDR1 is LGHDT and CDR2 is YNNKEL (reference sequence).

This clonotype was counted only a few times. DNA for the CDR3: TGTGCCAGCAGTTACCGCCGAGGGCCTAATGAAAAACTGTTTTTT. Translating gives CASSYRRGPNEKLFF. The V call is TRBV27, the J call TRBJ1-4; unclear D gene. CDR1 is MNHEY and CDR2 is SMNVEV in the germline V gene (reference sequence). Trimming removed 4 bases at V and 3 bases at J, with 12 bases between. CDR3 length: 15 residues.

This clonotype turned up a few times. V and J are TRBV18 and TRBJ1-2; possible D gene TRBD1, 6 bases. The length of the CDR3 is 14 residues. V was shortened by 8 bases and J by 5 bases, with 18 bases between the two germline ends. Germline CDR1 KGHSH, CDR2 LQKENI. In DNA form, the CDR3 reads TGTGCCAGCGCGAAAGCCGGGACATCTTATGGCTACACCTTC. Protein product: CASAKAGTSYGYTF.

CDR3 amino acids: CASSPLAGALYNEQFF. CDR3 in DNA: TGTGCCAGCAGTCCTCTAGCGGGGGCCCTCTACAATGAGCAGTTCTTC. The chain recombines TRBV27 with TRBJ2-1; 10 bases are a match to TRBD2. The CDR3 runs to 16 residues. V trimming: 5 bases; J trimming: 3 bases; junction bases outside the gene matches: 7. Germline CDR1 and CDR2: MNHEY and SMNVEV (reference sequence).

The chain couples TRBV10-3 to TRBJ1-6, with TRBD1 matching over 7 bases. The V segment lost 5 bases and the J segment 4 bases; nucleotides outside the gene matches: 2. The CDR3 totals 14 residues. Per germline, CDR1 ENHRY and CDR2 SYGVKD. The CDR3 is CAISPGQYNSPLHF. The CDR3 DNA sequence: TGTGCCATCAGTCCGGGACAGTATAATTCACCCCTCCACTTT.

CDR3 protein: CASSSVEREQYF. The DNA of the CDR3 is TGTGCCAGCTCGTCCGTCGAGAGGGAGCAGTACTTC. This chain joins TRBV6-1 and TRBJ2-5; D perhaps matches TRBD2 (5 bases). This CDR3 has 12 amino acids. Trimming took 8 bases from V and 11 from J, leaving 18 bases between them. The germline CDR1 and CDR2 sequences are MNHNS and SASEGT.

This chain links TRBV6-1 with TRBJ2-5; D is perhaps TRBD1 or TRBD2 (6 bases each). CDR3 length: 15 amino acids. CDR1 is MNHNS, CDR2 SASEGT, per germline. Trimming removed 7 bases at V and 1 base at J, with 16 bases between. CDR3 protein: CASTLGRGPQETQYF. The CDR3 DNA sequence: TGTGCCAGCACTTTAGGCCGGGGGCCCCAAGAGACCCAGTACTTC.

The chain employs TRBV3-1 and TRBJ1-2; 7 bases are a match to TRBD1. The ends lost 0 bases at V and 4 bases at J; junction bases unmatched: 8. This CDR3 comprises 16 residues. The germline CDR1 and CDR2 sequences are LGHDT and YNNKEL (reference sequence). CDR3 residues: CASSQDIRGRSYGYTF. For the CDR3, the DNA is TGTGCCAGCAGCCAAGATATAAGGGGGCGAAGCTATGGCTACACCTTC.

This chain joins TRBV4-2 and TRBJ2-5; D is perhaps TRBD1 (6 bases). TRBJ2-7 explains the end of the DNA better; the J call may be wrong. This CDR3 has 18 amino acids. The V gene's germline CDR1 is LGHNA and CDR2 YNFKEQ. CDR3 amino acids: CASSQARGHGTLAHEQYF. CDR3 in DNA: TGTGCCAGCAGCCAAGCCCGGGGACACGGGACCCTAGCACACGAGCAGTACTTC.

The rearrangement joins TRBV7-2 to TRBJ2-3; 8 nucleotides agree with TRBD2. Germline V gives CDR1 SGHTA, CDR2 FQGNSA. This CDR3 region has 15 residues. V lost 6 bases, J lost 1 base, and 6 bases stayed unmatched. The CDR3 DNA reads TGTGCCAGCAGTGTTGGTAGCGGGGGCACAGATACGCAGTATTTT. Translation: CASSVGSGGTDTQYF. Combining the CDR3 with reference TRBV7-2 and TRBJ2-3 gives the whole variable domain GAGVSQSPSNKVTEKGKDVELRCDPISGHTALYWYRQSLGQGLEFLIYFQGNSAPDKSGLPSDRFSAERTGGSVSTLTIQRTQQEDSAVYLCASSVGSGGTDTQYFGPGTRLTVL.

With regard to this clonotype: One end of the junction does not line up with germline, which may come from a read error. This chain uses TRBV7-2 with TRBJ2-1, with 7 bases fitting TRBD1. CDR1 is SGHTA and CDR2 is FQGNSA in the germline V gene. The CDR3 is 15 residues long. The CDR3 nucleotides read TGTGCCAGCAGCCGCGACAGGGACAACTACAATGAGCGGTTCTTC. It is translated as CASSRDRDNYNERFF.

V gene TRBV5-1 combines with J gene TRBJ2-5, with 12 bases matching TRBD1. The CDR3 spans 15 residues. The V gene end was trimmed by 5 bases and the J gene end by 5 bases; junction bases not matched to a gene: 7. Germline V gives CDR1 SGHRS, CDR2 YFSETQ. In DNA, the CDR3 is TGCGCCAGCAGGGGACAGGGGGCTTCTTGGGAGACCCAGTACTTC. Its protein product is CASRGQGASWETQYF.

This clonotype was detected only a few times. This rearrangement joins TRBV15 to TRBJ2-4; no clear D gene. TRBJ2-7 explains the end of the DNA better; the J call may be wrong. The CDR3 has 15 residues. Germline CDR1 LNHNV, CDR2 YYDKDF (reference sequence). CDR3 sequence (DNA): TGTGCCACCAGCAGAGATCGACCAGGAGCCGACGAGCAGTACTTC. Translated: CATSRDRPGADEQYF.

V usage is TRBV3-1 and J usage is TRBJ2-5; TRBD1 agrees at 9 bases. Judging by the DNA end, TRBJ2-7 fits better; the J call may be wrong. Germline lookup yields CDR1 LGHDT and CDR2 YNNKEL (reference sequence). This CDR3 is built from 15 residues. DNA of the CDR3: TGTGCCAGCTGCCTCGGCGACAGGGGGGTTTACGAGCAGTACTTC. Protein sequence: CASCLGDRGVYEQYF.

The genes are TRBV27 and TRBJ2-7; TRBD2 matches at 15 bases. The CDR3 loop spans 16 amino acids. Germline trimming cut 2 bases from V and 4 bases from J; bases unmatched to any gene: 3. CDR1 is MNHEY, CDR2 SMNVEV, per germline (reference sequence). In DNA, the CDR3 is TGTGCCAGCAGTTTAACGGGACTAGCGGGGGGTTACGAGCAGTACTTC. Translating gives CASSLTGLAGGYEQYF.

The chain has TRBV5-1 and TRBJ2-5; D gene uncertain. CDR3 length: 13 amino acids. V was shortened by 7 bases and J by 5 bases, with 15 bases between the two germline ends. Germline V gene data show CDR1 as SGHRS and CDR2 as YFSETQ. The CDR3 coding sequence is TGCGCCAGCGCTTGGCGCTCCGAGGAGACCCAGTACTTC. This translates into CASAWRSEETQYF.

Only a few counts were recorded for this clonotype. CDR3 loop: CSVDGTGGSYEQYF. CDR3 in DNA: TGCAGCGTGGACGGGACAGGAGGTTCCTACGAGCAGTACTTC. The rearrangement links TRBV29-1 to TRBJ2-7, with 8 bases matching TRBD1. V shed 6 bases and J 1 base; nucleotides not matched to a gene: 8. This CDR3 comprises 14 residues. Per the germline V gene, CDR1 is SQVTM and CDR2 is ANQGSEA.

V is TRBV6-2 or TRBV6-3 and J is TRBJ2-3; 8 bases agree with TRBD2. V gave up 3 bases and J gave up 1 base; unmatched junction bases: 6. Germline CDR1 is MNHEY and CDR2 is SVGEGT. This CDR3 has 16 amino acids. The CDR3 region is CASSYPGTRRTDTQYF. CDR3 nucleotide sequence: TGTGCCAGCAGTTATCCCGGGACTAGACGCACAGATACGCAGTATTTT.

This CDR3 reads CASSLVGSGGADTQYF. CDR3 sequence (DNA): TGTGCCAGCAGCTTAGTAGGTAGCGGGGGGGCAGATACGCAGTATTTT. This chain joins TRBV11-2 and TRBJ2-3, with 11 bases matching TRBD2. The CDR3 extends over 16 amino acids. V shed 1 base, J shed 4 bases, and the junction held 4 bases outside the gene matches. CDR1 is SGHAT and CDR2 is FQNNGV in the germline V gene.

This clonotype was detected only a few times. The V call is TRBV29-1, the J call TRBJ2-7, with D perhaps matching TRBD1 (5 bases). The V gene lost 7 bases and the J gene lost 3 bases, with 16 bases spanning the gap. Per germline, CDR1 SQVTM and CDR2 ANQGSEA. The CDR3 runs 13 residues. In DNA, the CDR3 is TGCAGCGCTTCGACAGTAGGTTTCTACGAGCAGTACTTC. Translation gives CSASTVGFYEQYF.

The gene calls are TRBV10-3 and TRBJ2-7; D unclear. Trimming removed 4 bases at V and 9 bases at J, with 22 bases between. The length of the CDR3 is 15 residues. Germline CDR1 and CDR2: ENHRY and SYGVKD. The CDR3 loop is CAISGSNETPTRQYF. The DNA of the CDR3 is TGTGCCATCAGTGGGTCTAATGAGACGCCGACACGGCAGTACTTC.

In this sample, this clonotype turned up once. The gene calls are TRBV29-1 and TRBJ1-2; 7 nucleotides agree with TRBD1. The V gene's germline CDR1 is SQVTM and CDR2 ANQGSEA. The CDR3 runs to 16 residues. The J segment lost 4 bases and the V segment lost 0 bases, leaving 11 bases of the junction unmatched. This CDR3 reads CSVEEGSTGRGYGYTF. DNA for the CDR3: TGCAGCGTTGAAGAGGGATCGACAGGGAGGGGCTATGGCTACACCTTC. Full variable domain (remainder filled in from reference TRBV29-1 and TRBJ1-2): SAVISQKPSRDICQRGTSLTIQCQVDSQVTMMFWYRQQPGQSLTLIATANQGSEATYESGFVIDKFPISRPNLTFSTLTVSNMSPEDSSIYLCSVEEGSTGRGYGYTFGSGTRLTVV.

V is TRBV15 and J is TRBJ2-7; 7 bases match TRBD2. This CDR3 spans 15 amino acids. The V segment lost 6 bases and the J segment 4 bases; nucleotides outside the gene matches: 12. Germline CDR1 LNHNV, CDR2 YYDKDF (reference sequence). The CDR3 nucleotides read TGTGCCACCAGGAGTGGGGAGGGGTACCCATACGAGCAGTACTTC. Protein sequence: CATRSGEGYPYEQYF.